Detailed here is one T cell receptor (beta chain). The data derive from a study of blood T cell repertoires in COVID-19. About the study: COVID-19 samples collected from the United States, Italy and Spain covered acute and convalescent phases. PBMCs, B-cell-depleted T cells, or T cells provided the cDNA or gDNA that made up the material.

Under the authors' procedure: The authors estimated nucleated cell counts from reference gene primer amplification. TCRdb's table, derived via immunoSEQ multiplex PCR, lists solely in-frame clones and lacks some. Clone size and the V and J calls come from that table; the DNA yielded D and trimming. Of 150,000 to 200,000 clones listed, approximately 86% are singletons. The sample consisted of peripheral blood. This receptor was identified in a man over 45 with active or convalescent COVID-19.

CDR3 coding DNA: TGTGCCAGCAGTTTCCTCCCAGATACGCAGTATTTT. It is translated as CASSFLPDTQYF. The genes are TRBV12-3 or TRBV12-4 and TRBJ2-3; no definite D call. Trimming shortened V by 3 bases and J by 4 bases, and 5 bases separated the two germline ends. The CDR3 has 12 residues.